This entry concerns a single T cell receptor (beta chain). Sequenced by immunoSEQ multiplex PCR; TCRdb stores in-frame clones only, minus some. The top ten clones hold 1% of a sample with approximately 350,000 clones, 80% to 90% of them seen once. Germline values: CDR1 MGHRA, CDR2 YSYEKL. CDR3 length: 15 amino acids. The V end was cut by 2 bases, the J end by 5 bases, with 15 bases between. This record belongs to a study of blood T cell repertoires in COVID-19. The chain links TRBV4-1 to TRBJ1-1; D might be TRBD1 (6 bases). The sequence derives from a man between 18 and 35 years old who had recovered from COVID-19. The sequencing sample was made of PBMCs or T cells enriched from blood (not recorded which). The CDR3 loop is CASSQTTGGGTEAFF. The CDR3 bases are TGCGCCAGCAGCCAAACGACAGGCGGGGGGACTGAAGCTTTCTTT.